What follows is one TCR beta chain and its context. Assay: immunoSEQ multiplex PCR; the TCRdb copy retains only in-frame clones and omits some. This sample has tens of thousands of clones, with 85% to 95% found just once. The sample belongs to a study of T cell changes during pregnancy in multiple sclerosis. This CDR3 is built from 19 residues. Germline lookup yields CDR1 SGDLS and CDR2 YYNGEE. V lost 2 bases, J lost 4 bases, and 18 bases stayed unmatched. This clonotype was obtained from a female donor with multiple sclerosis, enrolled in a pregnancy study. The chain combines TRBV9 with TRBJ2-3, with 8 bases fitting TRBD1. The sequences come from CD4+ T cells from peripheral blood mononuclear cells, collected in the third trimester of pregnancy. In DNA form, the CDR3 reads TGTGCCAGCAGCGTTCCGAGGGTGGTGGACAGGGATCTTCCAGATACGCAGTATTTT. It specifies CASSVPRVVDRDLPDTQYF.